This TCR beta chain derives from a study of beta chain features in type 1 diabetes. Isolated RNA was reverse transcribed in full, so expressed TCRB transcripts were sequenced. Produced via immunoSEQ multiplex PCR; TCRdb's table is partial and in-frame only. The sample carries under 200,000 clones, 7.5% to 9.5% recorded once. The J segment lost 1 base and the V segment lost 3 bases, leaving 12 bases of the junction unmatched. Germline CDR1 reads SGHTA; CDR2 reads FQGNSA. The CDR3 consists of 17 residues. This clone was detected a few times. The antigen remains undetermined. Whole-study findings and limits: Lower insertion and higher deletion counts appeared at VDJ junctions in type 1 diabetes patients. Shortening that was moderate but significant affected the TCRB CDR3s of Type 1 diabetes patients in all four CD4+ subsets. Whether TCRB rearrangement is influenced by HLA type went unresolved here. PCR could preferentially amplify shorter templates, alike in patients and controls.

Material for sequencing was central memory CD4+ T cells from blood. The origin of this receptor is a woman younger than 35 in good health. This sequence joins TRBV7-2 and TRBJ2-7; 7 bases are a match to TRBD1. CDR3 loop: CASSLGVSGTVSYEQYF. In DNA form, the CDR3 reads TGTGCCAGCAGCTTGGGAGTCTCCGGGACAGTTTCCTACGAGCAGTACTTC.